This T cell receptor beta chain is from a study of vaccination and CD4 T cells after COVID-19. Study conclusions and caveats: When vaccine-specific clones from convalescent patients were examined, 304 of 307 were spike mono-reactive.

The germline CDR1 and CDR2 sequences are MNHEY and SVGEGT. The CDR3 is made up of 14 amino acids. The ends were cut back, 2 bases at V and 5 bases at J, with 12 bases in the middle. Sequencing of cultured CD4+ T cell DNA used the Oncomine TCR Beta short-read assay. Scientists extracted genomic DNA from CD4+ T cells grown in culture. TCRdb re-analysed the PCR reads in MiXCR, keeping a single row per CDR3 protein. The sample includes approximately 19,000 distinct CDR3 sequences, around two fifths seen only once; the top ten take around 13%. Treatment here: roughly 11-day PBMC culture with coronavirus spike peptide pools or control peptides (ViraFEST assay). Of note for this clonotype: What it recognizes is unknown.

The receptor's source is a human donor who had recovered from COVID-19. Input material: CD4+ T cells from blood, cultured in vitro. This chain uses TRBV6-2 or TRBV6-3 with TRBJ1-1; D is perhaps TRBD1 (5 bases). CDR3 sequence (DNA): TGTGCCAGCAGTTACGGTAGGGGAAGTACTGAAGCTTTCTTT. This translates into CASSYGRGSTEAFF.